The clone carrying this TCR beta chain was picked up many times. What it binds is unknown. This specimen belongs to a study of beta chain features in type 1 diabetes. Study results and limitations: Lower insertion and higher deletion counts appeared at VDJ junctions in type 1 diabetes patients. PCR might show a preference for shorter templates, equally across patients and controls. A moderate, significant TCRB CDR3 shortening appeared in type 1 diabetes across four CD4+ subsets.

The CDR3 consists of 16 residues. Germline CDR1 is SGDLS and CDR2 is YYNGEE. V shed 7 bases and J 0 bases; nucleotides not matched to a gene: 11. In total, each donor contributed a single heparinised blood draw that averaged about 110 mL. Expressed TCRB transcripts were sequenced because the isolated RNA had all been reverse transcribed beforehand. Sequencing used immunoSEQ multiplex PCR; TCRdb keeps in-frame clones, though not all of them. The sample holds 120,000 or so clones, around 16% seen once. Sequenced material: central memory CD4+ T cells from blood. The V gene is TRBV9, the J gene TRBJ2-7; TRBD2 aligns across 9 bases. This TCR was sampled from a man between 18 and 29 years old with type 1 diabetes. CDR3 nucleotide sequence: TGTGCCAGCCTGACCCTATCTAGCGGGATCTCCTACGAGCAGTACTTC. Protein product: CASLTLSSGISYEQYF. Full variable domain (outside the CDR3, taken from reference TRBV9 and TRBJ2-7): DSGVTQTPKHLITATGQRVTLRCSPRSGDLSVYWYQQSLDQGLQFLIQYYNGEERAKGNILERFSAQQFPDLHSELNLSSLELGDSALYFCASLTLSSGISYEQYFGPGTRLTVT.